The 27 T cell receptor beta chains in this list originate from one sample, sequenced in a study of breast tumors, draining lymph nodes, adjacent tissues. Breast cancer patients provided tissue from their axillary draining lymph nodes. TCRdb ran MiXCR on the multiplex PCR reads and lists one entry per CDR3 protein. The sample consists of 190,000 or so distinct CDR3 sequences, around 33% of them appearing once. The specimen sequenced was axillary lymph node tissue. The receptors were gathered from a female donor with breast cancer. Some clones in this sample may be carry-over from other donors' samples.

There are many counts of this clonotype. V usage is TRBV10-2 and J usage is TRBJ2-5; TRBD1 matches 10 bases. This CDR3 spans 14 amino acids. Germline V gene sequence: CDR1 WSHSY, CDR2 SAAADI. V gave up 3 bases and J gave up 3 bases; unmatched junction bases: 1. In DNA, the CDR3 is TGCGCCAGCAGTGAAGGGACAGGGGAAGAGACCCAGTACTTC. Translating it yields CASSEGTGEETQYF.

Many counts were recorded for this clonotype. The chain employs TRBV28 and TRBJ2-7; 8 bases agree with TRBD1. V shed 6 bases and J 3 bases; nucleotides not matched to a gene: 4. This CDR3 spans 13 amino acids. Germline values: CDR1 MDHEN, CDR2 SYDVKM. CDR3 nucleotides: TGTGCCAGCAGGACAGGGGCCCTCTACGAGCAGTACTTC. It yields the protein CASRTGALYEQYF. Variable domain in full (rest from reference TRBV28 and TRBJ2-7): DVKVTQSSRYLVKRTGEKVFLECVQDMDHENMFWYRQDPGLGLRLIYFSYDVKMKEKGDIPEGYSVSREKKERFSLILESASTNQTSMYLCASRTGALYEQYFGPGTRLTVT.

This clonotype appeared a few times. This chain joins TRBV6-5 and TRBJ2-2; D call uncertain. Per the germline V gene, CDR1 is MNHEY and CDR2 is SVGAGI. V was shortened by 6 bases and J by 3 bases, with 11 bases between the two germline ends. This CDR3 contains 14 residues. The CDR3, as DNA: TGTGCCAGCAGAACCAACAGAGACACCGGGGAGCTGTTTTTT. It encodes CASRTNRDTGELFF.

Ten or more counts support this clonotype. V is TRBV4-3 and J is TRBJ2-1, with 9 bases that match TRBD1. This CDR3 is 16 amino acids long. Germline V gene data show CDR1 as LGHNA and CDR2 as YSLEER. The V and J ends lost 0 bases and 1 base, in that order; junction bases with no gene match: 1. The CDR3 is CASSQEGQGSYNEQFF. The DNA of the CDR3 is TGCGCCAGCAGCCAAGAAGGACAGGGGTCCTACAATGAGCAGTTCTTC.

The sample holds a few counts of this clonotype. The rearrangement uses TRBV6-4 and TRBJ1-1, with D possibly matching TRBD1 (6 bases). Per germline, CDR1 MRHNA and CDR2 SNTAGT. With 0 bases removed from V and 1 base from J, the gap between germline ends came to 18 bases. CDR3 size: 18 residues. CDR3 in amino acids: CASSDSITGTSKNTEAFF. The CDR3 coding sequence is TGTGCCAGCAGTGACTCGATTACCGGGACATCCAAGAACACTGAAGCTTTCTTT.

This clonotype was observed many times. This sequence joins TRBV4-1 and TRBJ1-6; no firm D call. Germline CDR1 and CDR2: MGHRA and YSYEKL. CDR3 length: 17 residues. Trimming removed 3 bases at V and 2 bases at J, with 14 bases between. CDR3 protein: CASSHTRDSAYNSPLHF. The CDR3 DNA sequence: TGCGCCAGCAGCCATACGAGGGATAGCGCCTATAATTCACCCCTCCACTTT.

This clonotype occurred a few times. The J gene is TRBJ2-1, the V gene TRBV7-2; 7 nucleotides agree with TRBD2. The CDR3 is 18 residues long. CDR1 is SGHTA and CDR2 is FQGNSA in the germline V gene. V lost 8 bases, J lost 1 base, and 17 bases stayed unmatched. The CDR3 loop is CASSPPITSVHSYNEQFF. In DNA form, the CDR3 reads TGTGCCAGCTCACCACCAATTACTAGCGTCCATTCCTACAATGAGCAGTTCTTC.

V and J are TRBV7-3 and TRBJ1-2, with a possible D match to TRBD1 (5 bases). CDR3 length equals 13 residues. With 1 base removed from V and 8 bases from J, the gap between germline ends came to 11 bases. CDR1 is SGHTA, CDR2 FQGTGA, per germline. The CDR3 DNA follows: TGTGCCAGCAGCTTAAATCCGGGACTGGGCTACACCTTC. It codes for CASSLNPGLGYTF.

This clonotype showed up just a few times. Given a much more abundant clone one base away, this may be a read error. The V call is TRBV6-6, the J call TRBJ2-7; no firm D call. Germline lookup yields CDR1 MNHNY and CDR2 SVGAGI (reference sequence). V shed 8 bases and J shed 0 bases, with 8 bases lying between them. The CDR3 has 12 residues. The CDR3 coding sequence is TGTGCCAGCCGGCACAACTCCTACGAGCAGTACTTC. The encoded protein is CASRHNSYEQYF.

This clonotype was detected ten times or more. The rearrangement links TRBV20-1 to TRBJ2-2; D remains unclear. Trimming left V 1 base short and J 6 bases short, with 12 bases between. The length of the CDR3 is 14 residues. Germline V lookup: CDR1 DFQATT, CDR2 SNEGSKA (reference sequence). CDR3: CSARGSDFPGELFF. The CDR3 bases are TGCAGTGCTAGAGGAAGTGATTTTCCCGGGGAGCTGTTTTTT.

The chain recombines TRBV3-1 with TRBJ2-1, with 8 positions matching TRBD2. The CDR3 loop spans 16 amino acids. After removal of 4 bases from V and 3 bases from J, the junction contained 8 bases not matched to a gene. In germline, CDR1 is LGHDT, CDR2 YNNKEL (reference sequence). This chain's CDR3 is CASSPRAGAVYNEQFF. For the CDR3, the DNA is TGTGCCAGCAGCCCCAGAGCGGGAGCGGTCTACAATGAGCAGTTCTTC.

With regard to this clonotype: A much more abundant neighbour one base away suggests this may be a read error. V is TRBV5-1 and J is TRBJ2-1; 7 bases align to TRBD2. This CDR3 has 15 residues. Unmatched junction bases numbered 8, after V lost 0 bases and J lost 8 bases. Per germline, CDR1 SGHRS and CDR2 YFSETQ. The CDR3 region is CASSLEVGGYDEQFF. The CDR3 coding sequence is TGCGCCAGCAGCTTGGAGGTGGGAGGGTACGATGAGCAGTTCTTC. The variable domain in full, completed from reference TRBV5-1 and TRBJ2-1, reads KAGVTQTPRYLIKTRGQQVTLSCSPISGHRSVSWYQQTPGQGLQFLFEYFSETQRNKGNFPGRFSGRQFSNSRSEMNVSTLELGDSALYLCASSLEVGGYDEQFFGPGTRLTVL.

This clonotype was found many times. The chain has TRBV7-9 and TRBJ2-2, with D possibly TRBD1 on 5 matching bases. Trimming removed 3 bases at V and 1 base at J, with 9 bases between. CDR1 is SEHNR, CDR2 FQNEAQ, per germline (reference sequence). The CDR3 spans 15 residues. Written as DNA, the CDR3 is TGTGCCAGCAGCTTGACAGCCCTGAACACCGGGGAGCTGTTTTTT. Residues: CASSLTALNTGELFF.

This clonotype showed up many times. The chain uses TRBV6-6 and TRBJ1-5, with D possibly TRBD1 on 6 matching bases. The CDR3 sequence is 15 residues long. Germline CDR1 MNHNY, CDR2 SVGAGI (reference sequence). The V end lost 5 bases, the J end lost 1 base, and 12 bases lay between the germline ends. The CDR3 is CASSAAQGSNQPQHF. DNA of the CDR3: TGTGCCAGCAGTGCGGCACAGGGAAGCAATCAGCCCCAGCATTTT.

This clonotype has at least ten counts. The chain couples TRBV6-6 to TRBJ1-2; D unresolved. The CDR3 length is 15 residues. The V gene lost 1 base and the J gene lost 8 bases, with 17 bases spanning the gap. Germline V gene data show CDR1 as MNHNY and CDR2 as SVGAGI (reference sequence). The DNA for the CDR3 is TGTGCCAGCAGTTACTACCGGCCCACCATCGGGGGCTACACCTTC. Protein product: CASSYYRPTIGGYTF.

This clonotype was seen many times. The CDR3 reads CARIKGTGYEQYF. In DNA form, the CDR3 reads TGTGCCAGGATTAAAGGGACGGGGTACGAGCAGTACTTC. This rearrangement joins TRBV6-2 or TRBV6-3 to TRBJ2-7; D may correspond to TRBD1 or TRBD2 (5 bases each). The CDR3 length is 13 residues. CDR1 MNHEY and CDR2 SVGEGT come from the germline V gene. The V end lost 9 bases, the J end lost 4 bases, and 16 bases lay between the germline ends.

In its sample, this clonotype was seen a few times. A much more abundant neighbour one base away suggests this may be a read error. The CDR3 DNA follows: TGTGCCACCTTCAGCGGGGGCGGCACAGATACGCAGTATTTT. It specifies CATFSGGGTDTQYF. The J gene is TRBJ2-3, the V gene TRBV6-4, with TRBD2 matching over 8 bases. This CDR3 has 14 residues. J gave up 1 base and V 10 bases, and 7 bases lay outside the gene matches. The germline V gene encodes CDR1 MRHNA and CDR2 SNTAGT.

The rearrangement links TRBV11-2 to TRBJ1-6, with TRBD1 identical over 8 bases. The germline gives CDR1 SGHAT, CDR2 FQNNGV. The CDR3 runs 16 residues. V trimming: 5 bases; J trimming: 13 bases; junction bases outside the gene matches: 16. The CDR3 spells CASSLDRDRGRSPLHF. DNA for the CDR3: TGTGCCAGCAGCCTCGATCGAGACAGGGGTAGGTCCCCCCTCCACTTT.

This clonotype was picked up a small number of times. V usage is TRBV5-1 and J usage is TRBJ1-1; D is ambiguous. The V end lost 0 bases, the J end lost 4 bases, and 13 bases lay between the germline ends. Per the germline V gene, CDR1 is SGHRS and CDR2 is YFSETQ. This CDR3 is built from 15 residues. For the CDR3, the DNA is TGCGCCAGCAGCTTGGAAACCCCCTCGGGCACTGAAGCTTTCTTT. Protein product: CASSLETPSGTEAFF.

The table lists this clonotype with many counts. The chain links TRBV6-5 to TRBJ2-7, with unresolved D. Germline V gives CDR1 MNHEY, CDR2 SVGAGI. Deletions cut 7 bases from V and 6 bases from J, with 13 bases between. CDR3 size: 12 residues. This CDR3 reads CASTNEIREQYF. As DNA, the CDR3 is TGTGCCAGCACCAACGAAATACGCGAGCAGTACTTC.

The J gene is TRBJ2-5, the V gene TRBV29-1, with D tentatively TRBD1 (6 bases). CDR3 size: 12 residues. Trimming left V 8 bases short and J 4 bases short, with 14 bases between. CDR1 is SQVTM and CDR2 is ANQGSEA in the germline V gene. This CDR3 is CSSLGQGETQYF. The CDR3 DNA reads as TGCAGCAGTTTGGGACAAGGAGAGACCCAGTACTTC. Combining the CDR3 with reference TRBV29-1 and TRBJ2-5 gives the whole variable domain SAVISQKPSRDICQRGTSLTIQCQVDSQVTMMFWYRQQPGQSLTLIATANQGSEATYESGFVIDKFPISRPNLTFSTLTVSNMSPEDSSIYLCSSLGQGETQYFGPGTRLLVL.

This clonotype was counted at least ten times. The chain has TRBV7-9 and TRBJ1-2, with 7 positions matching TRBD1. Unmatched junction bases numbered 8, after V lost 3 bases and J lost 7 bases. Germline V CDR1 and CDR2: SEHNR, FQNEAQ (reference sequence). The CDR3 loop spans 14 amino acids. CDR3 sequence: CASSFNDREGGYTF. Written as DNA, the CDR3 is TGTGCCAGCAGCTTTAATGACAGGGAGGGTGGCTACACCTTC.

V and J are TRBV12-3 or TRBV12-4 and TRBJ2-7; 12 nucleotides line up with TRBD1. V was pared by 4 bases and J by 4 bases, with 2 bases of the junction left unmatched. The CDR3 contains 14 residues. The CDR3: CASSWGQGAYEQYF. In DNA, the CDR3 is TGTGCCAGCAGTTGGGGACAGGGGGCATACGAGCAGTACTTC.

This clonotype was observed a handful of times. The CDR3 DNA follows: TGCAGTGCTAGAGACGCGGGGGGACGCACAGATACGCAGTATTTT. Its translation is CSARDAGGRTDTQYF. The rearrangement joins TRBV20-1 to TRBJ2-3, with 8 bases aligning to TRBD2. V lost 0 bases to trimming and J lost 1 base; unmatched junction nucleotides: 3. CDR3 length equals 15 residues. Germline values: CDR1 DFQATT, CDR2 SNEGSKA (reference sequence).

This clonotype was seen ten or more times. V is TRBV27 and J is TRBJ1-3; maybe TRBD1 (5 bases). This CDR3 spans 15 amino acids. V lost 3 bases to trimming and J lost 0 bases, with 9 bases between them. The germline CDR1 and CDR2 sequences are MNHEY and SMNVEV (reference sequence). CDR3 coding DNA: TGTGCCAGCAGTTTTCGGGGACGCTCTGGAAACACCATATATTTT. Translated, it gives CASSFRGRSGNTIYF.

This clonotype occurred a few times. A clone one base away is much larger, so this may be a read error. The chain couples TRBV20-1 to TRBJ1-2; TRBD1 might be the D (5 bases). This CDR3 spans 11 amino acids. CDR1 and CDR2 from the germline V gene are DFQATT and SNEGSKA (reference sequence). CDR3: CSATESHGYTF. The CDR3 bases are TGCAGCGCGACAGAGTCCCATGGCTACACCTTC.

This clonotype was recorded at least ten times. The CDR3 sequence is CASSLAGVTGELFF. Here the CDR3 DNA reads TGTGCCAGCAGCTTAGCGGGGGTGACCGGGGAGCTGTTTTTT. This chain joins TRBV11-2 and TRBJ2-2; TRBD2 is a possible D gene (6 bases). From germline, CDR1 is SGHAT and CDR2 FQNNGV. The CDR3 extends over 14 amino acids. The V gene lost 1 base and the J gene lost 5 bases, with 8 bases spanning the gap.